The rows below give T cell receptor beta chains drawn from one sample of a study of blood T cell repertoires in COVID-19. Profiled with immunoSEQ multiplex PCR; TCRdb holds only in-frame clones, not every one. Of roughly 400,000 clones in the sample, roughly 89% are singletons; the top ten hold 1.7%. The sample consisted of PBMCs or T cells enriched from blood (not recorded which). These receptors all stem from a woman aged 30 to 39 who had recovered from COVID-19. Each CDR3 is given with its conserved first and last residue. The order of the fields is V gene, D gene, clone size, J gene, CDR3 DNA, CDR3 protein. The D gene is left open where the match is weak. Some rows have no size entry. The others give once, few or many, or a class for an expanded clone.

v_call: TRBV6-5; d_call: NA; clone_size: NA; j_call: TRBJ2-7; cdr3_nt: TGTGCCAGCATCTCCAATTGGGGGGAACCCTACGAGCAGTACTTC; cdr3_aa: CASISNWGEPYEQYF
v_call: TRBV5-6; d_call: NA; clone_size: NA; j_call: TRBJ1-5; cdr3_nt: TGTGCCAGCTCAAGACGGGGAAGCAATCAGCCCCAGCATTTT; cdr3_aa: CASSRRGSNQPQHF
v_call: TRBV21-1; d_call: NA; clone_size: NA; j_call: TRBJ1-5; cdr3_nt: TGTGCCAGCAGCACAAGGGAGGGTAATGAACCCCAGCATTTT; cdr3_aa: CASSTREGNEPQHF
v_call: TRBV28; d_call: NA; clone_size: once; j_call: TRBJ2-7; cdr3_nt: TGTGCCAGCAGTCTCGGACAGCCCCTCCCTGTCGAGCAGTACTTC; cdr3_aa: CASSLGQPLPVEQYF
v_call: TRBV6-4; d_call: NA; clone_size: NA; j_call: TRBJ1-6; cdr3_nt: TGTGCCAGCAGGGAACAGGATAATTCACCCCTCCACTTT; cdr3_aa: CASREQDNSPLHF
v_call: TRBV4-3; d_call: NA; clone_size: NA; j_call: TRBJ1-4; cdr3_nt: TGCGCCAGCAGCCAAGCCGTGGGGAGAAATGAAAAACTGTTTTTT; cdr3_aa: CASSQAVGRNEKLFF
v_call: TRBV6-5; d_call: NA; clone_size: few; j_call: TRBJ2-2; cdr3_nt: TGTGCCAGCAGTTACCGGGCAGGGACCGGGGAGCTGTTTTTT; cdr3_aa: CASSYRAGTGELFF
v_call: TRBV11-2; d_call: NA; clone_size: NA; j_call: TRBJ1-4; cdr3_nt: TGTGCCAGCAGCTTAGGAACGGGAGAAAAACTGTTTTTT; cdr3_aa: CASSLGTGEKLFF
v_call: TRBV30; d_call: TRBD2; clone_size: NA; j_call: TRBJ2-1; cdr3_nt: TGTGCCTGGAGTCCATTGGTGGGGACTAGCGGCTCCTACAATGAGCAGTTCTTC; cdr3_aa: CAWSPLVGTSGSYNEQFF
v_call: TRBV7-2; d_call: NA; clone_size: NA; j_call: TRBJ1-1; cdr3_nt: TGTGCCAGCAGCTTAGTCAAAATTGGAGGGGTTGAAGCTTTCTTT; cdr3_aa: CASSLVKIGGVEAFF
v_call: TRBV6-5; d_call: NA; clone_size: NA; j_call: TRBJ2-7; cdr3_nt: TGTGCCAGCAGTTTACAGGGAATCACCTACGAGCAGTACTTC; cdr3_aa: CASSLQGITYEQYF
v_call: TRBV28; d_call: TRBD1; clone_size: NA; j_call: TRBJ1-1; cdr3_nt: TGTGCCAGCAGTCCGCCCGACAGGGGAGAAGCTTTCTTT; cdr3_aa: CASSPPDRGEAFF
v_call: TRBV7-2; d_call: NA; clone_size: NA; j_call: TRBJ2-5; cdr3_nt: TGTGCCAGCAGCTTATTCGGGGGAAACTTCCAAGAGACCCAGTACTTC; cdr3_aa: CASSLFGGNFQETQYF
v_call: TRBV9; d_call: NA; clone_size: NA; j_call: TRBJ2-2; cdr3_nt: TGTGCCAGCAGCGTAAGTGGCAGGCAAACGGCCGGGGAGCTGTTTTTT; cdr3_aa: CASSVSGRQTAGELFF
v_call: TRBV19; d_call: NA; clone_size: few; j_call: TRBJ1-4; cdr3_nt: TGTGCCAGTAGTCACAGGACAACTAATGAAAAACTGTTTTTT; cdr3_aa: CASSHRTTNEKLFF
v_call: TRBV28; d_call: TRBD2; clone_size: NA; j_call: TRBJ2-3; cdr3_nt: TGTGCCAGCAGCGAAAAACTAGCGGCCAAGAACCCGCAGTATTTT; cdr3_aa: CASSEKLAAKNPQYF
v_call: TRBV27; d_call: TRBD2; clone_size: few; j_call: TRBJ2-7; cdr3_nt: TGTGCCAGCAGTTCAAGACCCCCTAATAGCGGGGGACTTTACGAGCAGTACTTC; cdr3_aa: CASSSRPPNSGGLYEQYF
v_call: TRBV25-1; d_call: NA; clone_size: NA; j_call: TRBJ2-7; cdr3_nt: TGTGCCAGCAGTGAATGGAGGGACGGCTCCTACGAGCAGTACTTC; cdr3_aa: CASSEWRDGSYEQYF
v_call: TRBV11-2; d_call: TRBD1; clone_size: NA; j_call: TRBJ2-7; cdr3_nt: TGTGCCAGCAGCCGGGACAGGAGCTCCTACGAGCAGTACTTC; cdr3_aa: CASSRDRSSYEQYF
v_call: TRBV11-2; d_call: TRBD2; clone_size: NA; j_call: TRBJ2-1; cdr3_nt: TGTGCCAGCAGCTATAGCGGGGGGCAGATTTTCTACAATGAGCAGTTCTTC; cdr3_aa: CASSYSGGQIFYNEQFF
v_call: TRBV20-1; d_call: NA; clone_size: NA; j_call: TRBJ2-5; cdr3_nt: TGCAGTGCTAGTGGCCCGAAGGGGGAAGAGACCCAGTACTTC; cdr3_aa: CSASGPKGEETQYF
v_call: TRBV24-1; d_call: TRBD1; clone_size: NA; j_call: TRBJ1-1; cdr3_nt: TGTGCCACCAGTGATTCACAAACCAGACAGGGGGCCGACACTGAAGCTTTCTTT; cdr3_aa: CATSDSQTRQGADTEAFF
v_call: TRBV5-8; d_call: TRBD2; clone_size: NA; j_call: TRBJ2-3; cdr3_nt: TGTGCCAGCAGCAAACTAGCGGGGGGGGATACGCAGTATTTT; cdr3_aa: CASSKLAGGDTQYF